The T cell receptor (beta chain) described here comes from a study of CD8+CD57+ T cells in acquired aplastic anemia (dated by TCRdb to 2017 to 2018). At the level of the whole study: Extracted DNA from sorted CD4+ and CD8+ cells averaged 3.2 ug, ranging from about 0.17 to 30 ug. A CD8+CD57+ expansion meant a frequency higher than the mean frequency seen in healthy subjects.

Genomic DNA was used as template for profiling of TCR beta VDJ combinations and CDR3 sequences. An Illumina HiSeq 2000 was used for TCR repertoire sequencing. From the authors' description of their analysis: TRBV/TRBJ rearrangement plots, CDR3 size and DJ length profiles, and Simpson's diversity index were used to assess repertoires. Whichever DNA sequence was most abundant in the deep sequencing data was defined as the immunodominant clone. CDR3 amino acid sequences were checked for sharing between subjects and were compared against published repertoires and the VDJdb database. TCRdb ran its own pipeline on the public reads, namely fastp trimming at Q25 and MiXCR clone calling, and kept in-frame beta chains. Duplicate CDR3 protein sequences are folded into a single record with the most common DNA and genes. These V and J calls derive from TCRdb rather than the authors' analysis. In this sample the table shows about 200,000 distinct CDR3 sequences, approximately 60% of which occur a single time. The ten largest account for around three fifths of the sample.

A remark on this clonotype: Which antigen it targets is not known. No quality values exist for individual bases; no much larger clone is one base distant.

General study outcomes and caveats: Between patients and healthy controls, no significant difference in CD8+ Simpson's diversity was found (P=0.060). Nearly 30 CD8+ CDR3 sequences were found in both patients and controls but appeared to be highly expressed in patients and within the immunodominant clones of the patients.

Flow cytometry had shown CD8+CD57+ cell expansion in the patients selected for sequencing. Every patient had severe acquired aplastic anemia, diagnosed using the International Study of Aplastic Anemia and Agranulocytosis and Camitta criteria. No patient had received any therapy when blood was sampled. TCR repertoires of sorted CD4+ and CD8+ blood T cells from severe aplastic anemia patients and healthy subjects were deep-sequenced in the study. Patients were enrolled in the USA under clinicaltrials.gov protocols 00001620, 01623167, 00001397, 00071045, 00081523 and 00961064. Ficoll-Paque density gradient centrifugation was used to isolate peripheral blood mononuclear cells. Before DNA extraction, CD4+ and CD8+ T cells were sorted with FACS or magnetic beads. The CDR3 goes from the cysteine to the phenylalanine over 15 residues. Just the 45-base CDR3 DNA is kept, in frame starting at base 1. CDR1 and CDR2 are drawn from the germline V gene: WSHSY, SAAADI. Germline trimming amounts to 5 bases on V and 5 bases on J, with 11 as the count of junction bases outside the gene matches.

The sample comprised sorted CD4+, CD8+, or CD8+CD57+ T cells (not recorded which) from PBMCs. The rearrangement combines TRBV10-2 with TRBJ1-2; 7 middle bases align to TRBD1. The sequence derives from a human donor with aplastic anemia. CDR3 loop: CASSPRDSLRYGYTF. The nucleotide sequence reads TGCGCCAGCAGTCCCCGGGACAGTCTTCGTTATGGCTACACCTTC.